Below, 31 T cell receptor beta chains from the same sample are listed, as sequenced in a study of cytomegalovirus exposure and HLA in healthy donors. The PCR was carried out with 60 Vbeta primers and 13 Jbeta primers. Clones were read by immunoSEQ multiplex PCR, and TCRdb kept only the in-frame ones, dropping some. The sample lists under 200,000 clones; roughly two thirds were seen once. Source material: PBMCs. The receptors were gathered from a woman younger than 30 in good health and CMV-seropositive.

CDR3 sequence: CASSQGAPIEPMNTEAFF. The DNA of the CDR3 is TGTGCCAGCAGCCAAGGAGCCCCAATCGAGCCGATGAACACTGAAGCTTTCTTT. The rearrangement joins TRBV14 to TRBJ1-1; D remains ambiguous. V lost 1 base, J lost 0 bases, and 18 bases lay in between. This CDR3 has 18 amino acids. Germline-derived CDR1 and CDR2 are SGHDN and FVKESK. The complete variable domain, with remaining parts taken from reference TRBV14 and TRBJ1-1, reads EAGVTQFPSHSVIEKGQTVTLRCDPISGHDNLYWYRRVMGKEIKFLLHFVKESKQDESGMPNNRFLAERTGGTYSTLKVQPAELEDSGVYFCASSQGAPIEPMNTEAFFGQGTRLTVV.

This chain connects TRBV6-5 to TRBJ1-2; 8 nucleotides align to TRBD1. CDR1 is MNHEY, CDR2 SVGAGI, per germline. This CDR3 contains 14 residues. V trimming: 4 bases; J trimming: 4 bases; junction bases outside the gene matches: 5. This CDR3 is CASSFRGLGYGYTF. The CDR3 DNA sequence: TGTGCCAGCAGTTTCAGGGGGCTCGGCTATGGCTACACCTTC.

This clone came up once. The CDR3 DNA reads TGTGCCAGCAGCTTATCAGGGTACAATGAGCAGTTCTTC. Translated: CASSLSGYNEQFF. The chain joins TRBV11-1 to TRBJ2-1; D possibly corresponds to TRBD1 (5 bases). Trimming stripped 2 bases from V and 4 bases from J, with 6 bases between. Per germline, CDR1 SGHAT and CDR2 FQDESV (reference sequence). CDR3 length: 13 amino acids.

In its sample, this clone was seen a few times. The chain recombines TRBV5-8 with TRBJ1-5, with TRBD1 matching 11 bases. Germline V gene sequence: CDR1 SGHTS, CDR2 YDEGEE. Unmatched junction bases numbered 4, after V lost 4 bases and J lost 7 bases. The CDR3 spans 14 residues. Written as DNA, the CDR3 is TGTGCCAGCAGCGTGGGACAGGGGGAACAGCCCCAGCATTTT. It yields the protein CASSVGQGEQPQHF.

This clone has a handful of counts. The rearrangement links TRBV27 to TRBJ2-1, with 7 bases fitting TRBD1. Germline V lookup: CDR1 MNHEY, CDR2 SMNVEV (reference sequence). J lost 4 bases, V lost 3 bases, and 6 bases had no gene match. This CDR3 contains 15 residues. Here the CDR3 DNA reads TGTGCCAGCAGTTTTGCAGGGGGACATTACAATGAGCAGTTCTTC. Encoded protein: CASSFAGGHYNEQFF.

This chain's CDR3 is CASSVARGGEQYF. CDR3 nucleotide sequence: TGTGCCAGCAGCGTAGCGAGGGGGGGCGAGCAGTACTTC. The chain couples TRBV9 to TRBJ2-7; D is possibly TRBD2 (7 bases). The CDR3 extends over 13 amino acids. Germline CDR1 and CDR2: SGDLS and YYNGEE. V was shortened by 0 bases and J by 6 bases, with 10 bases between the two germline ends.

The table lists this clone with a few counts. The rearrangement joins TRBV28 to TRBJ1-1; D might be TRBD1 (5 bases). V shed 2 bases and J shed 5 bases, with 15 bases lying between them. The CDR3 runs 15 residues. The germline gives CDR1 MDHEN, CDR2 SYDVKM. The CDR3 here is CASSLPPGGWTEAFF. DNA for the CDR3: TGTGCCAGCAGTTTACCCCCGGGGGGGTGGACTGAAGCTTTCTTT.

This chain connects TRBV29-1 to TRBJ1-1; TRBD1 matches 8 bases. Germline V CDR1 and CDR2: SQVTM, ANQGSEA. This CDR3 is built from 12 residues. V lost 5 bases and J lost 5; bases outside the gene matches: 4. The CDR3 sequence is CSVHRGRTEAFF. The CDR3 DNA is TGCAGCGTTCACAGGGGGAGGACTGAAGCTTTCTTT.

The chain is built from TRBV19 and TRBJ1-2; D ambiguous. In germline, CDR1 is LNHDA, CDR2 SQIVND (reference sequence). Trimming shortened V by 2 bases and J by 8 bases, and 21 bases separated the two germline ends. The CDR3 extends over 16 amino acids. The CDR3 sequence is CASSISREDRRVGYTF. In DNA form, the CDR3 reads TGTGCCAGTAGTATATCTCGGGAGGACCGCCGGGTGGGCTACACCTTC.

The rearrangement uses TRBV30 and TRBJ1-2; D may be TRBD1 (6 bases). This CDR3 has 13 residues. V dropped 4 bases and J dropped 1 base, with 10 bases sitting between them. CDR1 is GTSNPN, CDR2 SVGIG, per germline (reference sequence). CDR3 residues: CAWTGASNYGYTF. The CDR3 DNA follows: TGTGCCTGGACAGGGGCCAGTAACTATGGCTACACCTTC.

This clone has a handful of counts. The V gene is TRBV9, the J gene TRBJ2-2; no clear D gene. The CDR3 sequence is 14 residues long. Trimming cost V 3 bases and J 5 bases, with 11 bases left between them. From germline, CDR1 is SGDLS and CDR2 YYNGEE. The CDR3 DNA follows: TGTGCCAGCAGCGCGTCCTCAGGAACCGGGGAGCTGTTTTTT. Translating gives CASSASSGTGELFF.

The chain's CDR3 is CASKTAGSRGYTF. Here the CDR3 DNA reads TGTGCCAGCAAAACGGCGGGTTCGCGGGGCTACACCTTC. The chain combines TRBV9 with TRBJ1-2; D is unclear. Germline lookup yields CDR1 SGDLS and CDR2 YYNGEE. Trimming removed 6 bases from V and 8 bases from J, with 17 bases in between. The CDR3 extends over 13 amino acids.

V gene TRBV7-2 combines with J gene TRBJ1-2; the D is unclear. CDR1 SGHTA and CDR2 FQGNSA come from the germline V gene. The CDR3 extends over 15 amino acids. V lost 5 bases to trimming and J lost 4 bases, with 17 bases between them. Here the CDR3 DNA reads TGTGCCAGCAGCCTAGATCGAGGGAACAGCTATGGCTACACCTTC. This codes for CASSLDRGNSYGYTF.

The V and J genes are TRBV5-6 and TRBJ1-1; D may be TRBD1 (6 bases). Trimming left V 2 bases short and J 8 bases short, with 16 bases between. Germline values: CDR1 SGHDT, CDR2 YYEEEE. This CDR3 contains 14 residues. The CDR3 DNA is TGTGCCAGCAGCTTCGGGACGGGTGGACAGGAAGCTTTCTTT. Translating it yields CASSFGTGGQEAFF.

V is TRBV7-2 and J is TRBJ2-3, with D possibly being TRBD1 (7 bases). The length of the CDR3 is 15 residues. CDR1 and CDR2 (germline): SGHTA, FQGNSA. V was shortened by 1 base and J by 6 bases, with 14 bases between the two germline ends. The CDR3, as DNA: TGTGCCAGCAGCTTAGATGGCAGGGGGGCGGATACGCAGTATTTT. It codes for CASSLDGRGADTQYF.

This clone occurred a few times. The chain has TRBV5-4 and TRBJ2-7; 9 bases map to TRBD2. V lost 1 base to trimming and J lost 5 bases; unmatched junction nucleotides: 10. Germline V CDR1 and CDR2: SGHNT, YYREEE (reference sequence). This CDR3 is 16 amino acids long. CDR3 in amino acids: CASSLSARGGAHEQYF. The CDR3 DNA reads TGTGCCAGCAGCTTGTCGGCTCGCGGGGGGGCCCACGAGCAGTACTTC.

The chain employs TRBV4-3 and TRBJ2-7, with unresolved D. The CDR3 extends over 14 amino acids. The V end was cut by 0 bases, the J end by 3 bases, with 9 bases between. From germline, CDR1 is LGHNA and CDR2 YSLEER. CDR3 DNA: TGCGCCAGCAGCCAAGAAGTACCCGGCTACGAGCAGTACTTC. Encoded protein: CASSQEVPGYEQYF.

A word on this clone: At one of its ends the junction is not consistent with the germline gene, which may arise from a read error. Additional DNA sequences in this sample encode the identical CDR3. The chain links TRBV27 to TRBJ2-3, with 7 bases matching TRBD2. Germline V gives CDR1 MNHEY, CDR2 SMNVEV (reference sequence). The CDR3 is 15 amino acids. CDR3 residues: CASSLSLADTDTQYF. The DNA of the CDR3 is TGTGCCAGCAGTTTATCCCTAGCGGACACAGATACGCAATATTTT.

This chain uses TRBV29-1 with TRBJ1-3, with D tentatively TRBD1 (5 bases). The V gene's germline CDR1 is SQVTM and CDR2 ANQGSEA. The length of the CDR3 is 13 residues. V lost 8 bases, J lost 4 bases, and 15 bases lay in between. The CDR3 spells CSIVDNKGNTIYF. The DNA for the CDR3 is TGCAGCATCGTGGACAACAAAGGAAACACCATATATTTT.

The rearrangement links TRBV7-9 to TRBJ1-2; a weak D match, TRBD1 (6 bases). Germline loops: CDR1 SEHNR, CDR2 FQNEAQ (reference sequence). Between the trimmed V and J ends, which lost 5 bases and 4 bases, there was a span of 14 bases. The CDR3 totals 14 residues. CDR3 region: CASSPKGDGYGYTF. DNA of the CDR3: TGTGCCAGCAGCCCGAAGGGGGATGGCTATGGCTACACCTTC.

This clone was counted once. The chain carries TRBV4-2 and TRBJ2-1; 13 bases are a match to TRBD2. The CDR3 has 17 residues. The junction had 7 bases not matched to a gene; V was cut back by 1 base and J by 7 bases. The germline gives CDR1 LGHNA, CDR2 YNFKEQ. Here the CDR3 DNA reads TGTGCCAGCAGCCAAGTCGAGACTAGCGGGGGGAATAATGAGCAGTTCTTC. It encodes CASSQVETSGGNNEQFF.

Written as DNA, the CDR3 is TGTGCCATCAGTGAGTCGGCCTTATCTGGGGCCAACGTCCTGACTTTC. This codes for CAISESALSGANVLTF. The chain links TRBV10-3 to TRBJ2-6; D remains ambiguous. V was shortened by 0 bases and J by 1 base, with 7 bases between the two germline ends. Germline V CDR1 and CDR2: ENHRY, SYGVKD. The CDR3 has 16 residues.

The table lists this clone with a few counts. This chain joins TRBV10-3 and TRBJ2-5; the match to TRBD1 covers 7 bases. The J call is uncertain, as TRBJ2-7 better fits the DNA end. Germline-derived CDR1 and CDR2 are ENHRY and SYGVKD. This CDR3 has 16 amino acids. The CDR3 bases are TGTGCCATCAGTGAGTGGGGGACAGTCGGCCCCTACGAGCAGTACTTC. Encoded protein: CAISEWGTVGPYEQYF.

This sequence joins TRBV30 and TRBJ1-2; 7 positions agree with TRBD1. V lost 8 bases to trimming and J lost 4 bases; unmatched junction nucleotides: 13. Germline assignment: CDR1 GTSNPN and CDR2 SVGIG (reference sequence). CDR3 length: 14 amino acids. The CDR3 sequence: CARIQGDGGYGYTF. The CDR3 DNA reads TGTGCCCGCATTCAGGGGGACGGGGGCTATGGCTACACCTTC.

The V and J genes are TRBV7-9 and TRBJ1-5; D might be TRBD1 (5 bases). V lost 1 base, J lost 4 bases, and 8 bases lay in between. The CDR3 spans 14 residues. The germline gives CDR1 SEHNR, CDR2 FQNEAQ (reference sequence). The chain's CDR3 is CASSLGGENQPQHF. The CDR3 DNA is TGTGCCAGCAGCTTAGGGGGGGAAAATCAGCCCCAGCATTTT.

This CDR3 is CASSPRQGTDTDTQYF. The DNA of the CDR3 is TGCGCCAGCAGCCCGAGACAGGGGACAGACACAGATACGCAGTATTTT. The chain couples TRBV4-1 to TRBJ2-3, with TRBD1 matching 8 bases. Germline V gene lookup returns CDR1 MGHRA and CDR2 YSYEKL. With 4 bases clipped from V and 2 bases from J, the junction kept 8 bases outside the gene matches. The CDR3 length is 16 residues.

The V call is TRBV13, the J call TRBJ1-2; no clear D gene. The CDR3 has 13 amino acids. The V end lost 3 bases, the J end lost 2 bases, and 7 bases lay between the germline ends. Germline-derived CDR1 and CDR2 are PRHDT and FYEKMQ (reference sequence). CDR3 protein: CASSFGGNYGYTF. The CDR3 DNA reads TGTGCCAGCAGCTTCGGAGGGAACTATGGCTACACCTTC.

V usage is TRBV9 and J usage is TRBJ2-2; TRBD1 matches 10 bases. In germline, CDR1 is SGDLS, CDR2 YYNGEE. J was trimmed by 3 bases and V by 7 bases; bases with no gene match: 9. The CDR3 consists of 16 residues. CDR3 in DNA: TGTGCCAGCGGCCCCAGACAGGGGGCCTACACCGGGGAGCTGTTTTTT. It translates to CASGPRQGAYTGELFF.

Comments on this clone: A junction boundary mismatches the germline segment, possibly from a read error. The chain is built from TRBV7-9 and TRBJ1-2; 7 bases are a match to TRBD1. Germline CDR1 SEHNR, CDR2 FQNEAQ (reference sequence). The CDR3 has 15 amino acids. Here the CDR3 DNA reads TGTTCCAGCAGCTTAGCGGGACAGCCCTTCTATGGCTACACCTTC. This codes for CSSSLAGQPFYGYTF. Using reference TRBV7-9 and TRBJ1-2 for the parts outside the CDR3, the full variable domain is DTGVSQNPRHKITKRGQNVTFRCDPISEHNRLYWYRQTLGQGPEFLTYFQNEAQLEKSRLLSDRFSAERPKGSFSTLEIQRTEQGDSAMYLCSSSLAGQPFYGYTFGSGTRLTVV.

The gene calls are TRBV7-3 and TRBJ2-3, with 9 bases matching TRBD1. With 5 bases clipped from V and 2 bases from J, the junction kept 2 bases outside the gene matches. CDR1 is SGHTA, CDR2 FQGTGA, per germline. The CDR3 has 14 residues. The CDR3 DNA reads as TGTGCCAGCAGCGGGACAGGGTACACAGATACGCAGTATTTT. As protein: CASSGTGYTDTQYF. Combining the CDR3 with reference TRBV7-3 and TRBJ2-3 gives the whole variable domain GAGVSQTPSNKVTEKGKYVELRCDPISGHTALYWYRQSLGQGPEFLIYFQGTGAADDSGLPNDRFFAVRPEGSVSTLKIQRTERGDSAVYLCASSGTGYTDTQYFGPGTRLTVL.

V is TRBV7-9 and J is TRBJ1-1, with TRBD1 matching over 7 bases. This CDR3 is 15 amino acids long. Per germline, CDR1 SEHNR and CDR2 FQNEAQ (reference sequence). Trimming at V came to 5 bases and at J to 0 bases, leaving 6 bases not matched to a gene. CDR3 sequence (DNA): TGTGCCAGCAGCCCCCGGGACAGCCTGAACACTGAAGCTTTCTTT. Its translation: CASSPRDSLNTEAFF.